Only one count was recorded for the clone carrying this TCR beta chain. The CDR3 contains 18 residues. The entry originates in a study of blood T cell repertoires in COVID-19. Using immunoSEQ multiplex PCR, the repertoire was profiled, and TCRdb retains in-frame clones only, with some absent. The sample includes 100,000 or so clones, roughly 76% seen only once; the top ten take approximately 9%. V and J are TRBV21-1 and TRBJ1-1; the table gives TRBD1 as D, unverified against the DNA. TRBV21-1 has pseudogene status. Sample: peripheral blood. The sequence derives from a woman aged 70-85 years with acute or convalescent COVID-19. CDR3 coding DNA: TGTGCCAGCAGCAAGGGTTGGTGGCAGGGGGTGTCGAACACTGAAGCTTTCTTT. As protein: CASSKGWWQGVSNTEAFF.